This T cell receptor (beta chain) is from a study of blood T cell repertoires in COVID-19. The germline gives CDR1 KGHDR, CDR2 SFDVKD. This CDR3 comprises 16 residues. With V trimmed by 5 bases and J by 0 bases, 4 bases remained unmatched. This clone was detected a few times. Assay: immunoSEQ multiplex PCR; the TCRdb copy retains only in-frame clones and omits some. Found here are 90,000 to 150,000 clones, 70% to 80% of them singletons; the top ten hold 3.5% to 4.5%. The sample comprised peripheral blood. The TCR was taken from a woman of 80 years or more with acute or convalescent COVID-19. This sequence joins TRBV24-1 and TRBJ2-2; TRBD1 matches at 8 bases. CDR3 sequence: CATSAMGQANTGELFF. CDR3 sequence (DNA): TGTGCCACCAGTGCCATGGGACAGGCGAACACCGGGGAGCTGTTTTTT.